A selection of T cell receptor beta chains follows, all from one sample in a study of response to subunit inactivated influenza vaccine. TCRdb redid the calling of the RT-PCR reads with MiXCR, one entry per CDR3 protein. Of fewer than 600,000 distinct CDR3 sequences detected, under 8.5% appear once; the ten largest clones hold 13%. The source was PBMCs from blood, collected 23 to 25 months after vaccination. These receptors were taken from a man between 50 and 69 years old who received an inactivated influenza vaccine. CDR3s include the opening cysteine and the closing phenylalanine or tryptophan. D genes are given only for firm matches. Not every row has a clone size; where given, it reads once, few, many or a size class.

d_gene,v_gene,abundance,j_gene,CDR3nt,CDR3aa
NA,TRBV12-3/TRBV12-4,many,TRBJ2-1,TGTGCCAGCAGTTTCAGTGAATATGAGCAGTTCTTC,CASSFSEYEQFF
TRBD2,TRBV20-1,NA,TRBJ2-3,TGCAGTGCCCAACCAGTAGCGGGGGGGCCAGATACGCAGTATTTT,CSAQPVAGGPDTQYF
NA,TRBV10-3,NA,TRBJ1-5,TGTGCCATCAGTGAGGGCAGATATAGCAATCAGCCCCAGCATTTT,CAISEGRYSNQPQHF
NA,TRBV20-1,many,TRBJ1-1,TGCAGTGCTATGGGTACACAGCTTTACACTGAAGCTTTCTTT,CSAMGTQLYTEAFF
NA,TRBV20-1,many,TRBJ2-5,TGCAGTTTCTTGCGGGGAGAGGTGGAGACCCAGTACTTC,CSFLRGEVETQYF
TRBD1,TRBV3-1,few,TRBJ1-1,TGTGCCAGCAGCCAAGGGGGACAGGGGAAACCGGAAGCTTTCTTT,CASSQGGQGKPEAFF
NA,TRBV4-1,many,TRBJ1-6,TGCGCCAGCAGCCAAGAGATAAACGAAGCACCCCTCCACTTT,CASSQEINEAPLHF
NA,TRBV12-3/TRBV12-4,few,TRBJ2-1,TGTGCCAGCAGTCCGCCGAGTGGGTCCCCACTCTTTGAGCAGTTCTTC,CASSPPSGSPLFEQFF
TRBD2,TRBV6-1,NA,TRBJ2-5,TGTGCCAGCAGTGAAACGGGACTAGCGGTCCAAGAGACCCAGTACTTC,CASSETGLAVQETQYF
NA,TRBV4-3,NA,TRBJ1-1,TGCGCCAGCAGCCAAGACAACTGGGGGGCCACTGAAGCTTTCTTT,CASSQDNWGATEAFF
NA,TRBV4-3,NA,TRBJ2-5,TGCGCCAGCAGCCAAGATCTTAGCCCGAGGGAGACCCAGTACTTC,CASSQDLSPRETQYF
NA,TRBV4-2,NA,TRBJ1-1,TGTGCCAGCAGAACTGGTGAAATGAACACTGAAGCTTTCTTT,CASRTGEMNTEAFF
NA,TRBV15,few,TRBJ1-5,TGTGCCACCAGCGCGGGACACGGCAATCAGCCCCAGCATTTT,CATSAGHGNQPQHF
TRBD1,TRBV7-9,NA,TRBJ2-5,TGTGCCAGCAGCCCACGGACAGGGAAGGCGGAGACCCAGTACTTC,CASSPRTGKAETQYF
TRBD1,TRBV28,many,TRBJ2-1,TGTGCCAGCAGTTTAATAGGACAGGGGGCGATTGAGCAGTTCTTC,CASSLIGQGAIEQFF
NA,TRBV6-2/TRBV6-3,many,TRBJ2-1,TGTGCCAGCAAGGTGGGATACAATGAGCAGTTCTTC,CASKVGYNEQFF
NA,TRBV2,NA,TRBJ1-5,TGTGCCAGCAGTGGGGGGCAGGGATCCCAGCCCCAGCATTTT,CASSGGQGSQPQHF
NA,TRBV6-1,NA,TRBJ1-5,TGTGCCAGCAGCCAAGACAGAGGAAACAATCAGCCCCAGCATTTT,CASSQDRGNNQPQHF
TRBD1,TRBV10-3,NA,TRBJ2-3,TGTGCCATCAGTGAGGCCACAGGGGTCTCTGGCACAGATACGCAGTATTTT,CAISEATGVSGTDTQYF
NA,TRBV2,NA,TRBJ2-1,TGTGCCAGCACCCGAGACAACTCCTACAATGAGCAGTTCTTC,CASTRDNSYNEQFF
NA,TRBV20-1,NA,TRBJ2-7,TGCAGTGCTAGGGCAGGGTTTTTGTACGAGCAGTACTTC,CSARAGFLYEQYF
NA,TRBV5-6,NA,TRBJ2-7,TGTGCCAGCAGCTTCATTAGTGACGAGCAGTACTTC,CASSFISDEQYF
NA,TRBV15,many,TRBJ2-2,TGTGCCACCAGCAGAGATTCGAGAGTGGTCACCGGGGAGCTGTTTTTT,CATSRDSRVVTGELFF
NA,TRBV19,NA,TRBJ2-2,TGTGCCAGTAATAGCCAGGGACAAGGAACCGGGGAGCTGTTTTTT,CASNSQGQGTGELFF
TRBD2,TRBV10-2,NA,TRBJ2-2,TGCGCCAGCAGTAGCGGGGGGGACACCGGGGAGCTGTTTTTT,CASSSGGDTGELFF
TRBD2,TRBV10-1,few,TRBJ2-3,TGCGCCAGCAGTGATATTGGCGGGGGGGCAACAGATACGCAGTATTTT,CASSDIGGGATDTQYF
TRBD1,TRBV24-1,NA,TRBJ2-1,TGTGCCACCAGTGGCTTCGACAGGGGGGCCTACAATGAGCAGTTCTTC,CATSGFDRGAYNEQFF
NA,TRBV29-1,few,TRBJ1-2,TGCAGCGCCTCCCGATCGACAGGTGGCTACACCTTC,CSASRSTGGYTF
TRBD1,TRBV5-1,many,TRBJ1-1,TGCGCCAGCAGCTTGACAGGGGCTACGAACACTGAAGCTTTCTTT,CASSLTGATNTEAFF
TRBD2,TRBV3-1,many,TRBJ2-1,TGTGCCAGCAGCCAAGACGTACGGGGGGATGAGCAGTTCTTC,CASSQDVRGDEQFF
NA,TRBV29-1,many,TRBJ2-3,TGCAGCAAGATACAGGCAGATACGCAGTATTTT,CSKIQADTQYF
NA,TRBV28,NA,TRBJ1-3,TGTGCCAGCAGTTCCACAGGGCACGGAAACACCATATATTTT,CASSSTGHGNTIYF
TRBD2,TRBV5-6,NA,TRBJ2-6,TGTGCCAGCAGCTTGGCGGGGGGGATTTGGAGATCTGGGGCCAACGTCCTGACTTTC,CASSLAGGIWRSGANVLTF
TRBD1,TRBV29-1,few,TRBJ2-7,TGCAGCGTTGAAGATATGACAGGGGCAGCAAACGAGCAGTACTTC,CSVEDMTGAANEQYF
NA,TRBV7-9,few,TRBJ2-1,TGTGCCAGCAGCTCCCCCGGCACGCGTGAGCAGTTCTTC,CASSSPGTREQFF
TRBD1,TRBV5-5,few,TRBJ1-6,TGTGCCAGCAGCTCCCTTTGGGGAGGACAGGCAGCCCTCCACTTT,CASSSLWGGQAALHF
TRBD1,TRBV20-1,NA,TRBJ2-7,TGCAGTGCTAGAGATGGTGGGACAGGGTTTCGTGGCGAGCAGTACTTC,CSARDGGTGFRGEQYF
TRBD2,TRBV10-3,NA,TRBJ2-2,TGTGCCATCGGACTAGCGGGAAACACCGGGGAGCTGTTTTTT,CAIGLAGNTGELFF
NA,TRBV12-3/TRBV12-4,NA,TRBJ1-4,TGTGCCAGCAGGCAATCAGGGGCTGGGAATGAAAAACTGTTTTTT,CASRQSGAGNEKLFF
TRBD2,TRBV27,few,TRBJ2-2,TGTGCCAGCAGTTCGACCTCGCCTTCAGGGCTAGCGGGAGTGGGGACCCCCGGGGAGCTGTTTTTT,CASSSTSPSGLAGVGTPGELFF
NA,TRBV11-2,few,TRBJ1-1,TGTGCCAGCAGCTTAGATCAACAGTCACGACAGTTCTTT,CASSLDQQSRQFF
TRBD2,TRBV7-2,few,TRBJ2-1,TGTGCCAGCAGCTTCGGGGGGACCCTCCTCTACAATGAGCAGTTCTTC,CASSFGGTLLYNEQFF
TRBD1,TRBV14,NA,TRBJ1-2,TGTGCCAGCAGCCAGTCTGGACAGGCTTATGGCTACACCTTC,CASSQSGQAYGYTF
TRBD1,TRBV20-1,few,TRBJ2-5,TGCAGTGCTCTCGTGGGGGACAGGGGATGGCAGACCCAGTACTTC,CSALVGDRGWQTQYF
TRBD2,TRBV20-1,few,TRBJ2-3,TGCAGTGCTACTGTTTCACTAGCGACCTCGGCGGATACGCAGTATTTT,CSATVSLATSADTQYF
TRBD2,TRBV15,NA,TRBJ2-1,TGTGCCACCAGCAGAGAAACTAGCGGGAGGGGAGGGAATGAGCAGTTCTTC,CATSRETSGRGGNEQFF
NA,TRBV20-1,many,TRBJ2-1,TGCAGTGCTGGGGGGCTAGCGAATTACAATGAGCAGTTCTTC,CSAGGLANYNEQFF
TRBD1,TRBV4-3,NA,TRBJ2-6,TGCGCCAGCAGCCAAGACGGGACAGGGTATGGCAACGTCCTGACTTTC,CASSQDGTGYGNVLTF
NA,TRBV10-3,few,TRBJ1-1,TGTGCCATCAGTGTGGGGACTGAAGCTTTCTTT,CAISVGTEAFF
TRBD2,TRBV7-3,NA,TRBJ2-3,TGTGCCAGCTCACGGACGGGAGGTACGGGAGATACGCAGTATTTT,CASSRTGGTGDTQYF
NA,TRBV20-1,few,TRBJ1-5,TGCAGTGCTAGACGGGGGCCCAGCAATCAGCCCCAGCATTTT,CSARRGPSNQPQHF
NA,TRBV20-1,few,TRBJ2-7,TGCAGTGCGACCAGAGGAGGAGGCGAGCAGTACTTC,CSATRGGGEQYF
TRBD1,TRBV5-1,many,TRBJ1-4,TGCGCCAGCAGCCAGGGACAGGGGATTCCTAATGAAAAACTGTTTTTT,CASSQGQGIPNEKLFF
NA,TRBV20-1,few,TRBJ2-1,TGCAGTGCTTATCAGACAGGCTCCTACAATGAGCAGTTCTTC,CSAYQTGSYNEQFF
TRBD1,TRBV6-2/TRBV6-3,few,TRBJ1-5,TGTGCCAGCAGCACCTGGGACAGGGGGACCCAGCATTTT,CASSTWDRGTQHF
TRBD2,TRBV9,few,TRBJ2-7,TGTGCCAGCAGCGGGGGACTAGCGGGAGGTTCTGAGCAGTACTTC,CASSGGLAGGSEQYF